A selection of T cell receptor beta chains follows, all from one sample in a study of a mutant IDH1 vaccine in newly diagnosed glioma. Antigens for these TCRs are unknown. Profiled with immunoSEQ multiplex PCR; TCRdb holds only in-frame clones, not every one. The sample includes about 64,000 clones, about four fifths of them seen just once. Here the sequenced sample was PBMCs, taken from a glioma patient whose treatment included an IDH1 peptide vaccine. Source of these receptors: a woman aged 45-65 years with glioma. CDR3s include the opening cysteine and the closing phenylalanine or tryptophan. Each record gives: V gene, J gene, D gene, clone size, CDR3 length, CDR3 DNA, CDR3 protein. The D gene is left open where the match is weak. Size values are once, few and many counts, or a class for expanded clones, and some rows have none.

TRBV18	TRBJ2-7	-	once	14	TGTGCCAGCTCCACGTGGAGCAGTCCCTACGAGCAGTACTTC	CASSTWSSPYEQYF
TRBV7-2	TRBJ2-3	-	-	17	TGTGCCAGCAGCTTATTACAGCTTTCTTCTAGCACAGATACGCAGTATTTT	CASSLLQLSSSTDTQYF
TRBV5-6	TRBJ1-1	-	few	12	TGTGCCAGCAGCTTTCAGGGGAAGGGAGCTTTCTTT	CASSFQGKGAFF
TRBV15	TRBJ2-7	-	once	13	TGTGCCACCAGCCCCCGCGTCTCCTACGAGCAGTACTTC	CATSPRVSYEQYF
TRBV4-1	TRBJ2-3	TRBD2	-	15	TGCGCCGCCGGCGATGGACTAGCGGGGTCAGATACGCAGTATTTT	CAAGDGLAGSDTQYF
TRBV6-6	TRBJ1-1	-	-	16	TGTGCCAGCAGTTACTCCCCGACAGGCTTGAACACTGAAGCTTTCTTT	CASSYSPTGLNTEAFF
TRBV4-1	TRBJ1-3	TRBD1	-	15	TGCGCCAGCAGCTGGGCCCGGACAGGGGAAGACACCATATATTTT	CASSWARTGEDTIYF
TRBV15	TRBJ1-1	TRBD1	once	14	TGTGCCACCAGCCGACAGGGGGCAGACACTGAAGCTTTCTTT	CATSRQGADTEAFF
TRBV13	TRBJ1-3	-	-	16	TGTGCCAGCAGCTTCCTAGGACTCAGCTCTGGAAACACCATATATTTT	CASSFLGLSSGNTIYF
TRBV5-4	TRBJ1-1	-	few	11	TGTGCCAGCAGCTTGAACACTGAAGCTTTCTTT	CASSLNTEAFF
TRBV7-9	TRBJ1-5	-	once	15	TGTGCCAGCAGCTTAGGGACGGCCTTCAATCAGCCCCAGCATTTT	CASSLGTAFNQPQHF
TRBV7-2	TRBJ1-3	-	-	16	TGTGCCAGCAGCCCTCACGACGGACTATCTGGAAACACCATATATTTT	CASSPHDGLSGNTIYF
TRBV19	TRBJ1-1	TRBD1	-	14	TGTGCCAGTAGTACCGTACAGGGGGCAACTGAAGCTTTCTTT	CASSTVQGATEAFF
TRBV30	TRBJ2-5	TRBD2	-	15	TGTGCCTGGAGTGTAGGTGGTAGCGGGCAAGAGACCCAGTACTTC	CAWSVGGSGQETQYF
TRBV25-1	TRBJ1-4	TRBD1	-	15	TGTGTCCCGCCCAAACAGGGGAAATCTAATGAAAAACTGTTTTTT	CVPPKQGKSNEKLFF
TRBV20-1	TRBJ2-7	-	-	11	TGCAGTGCTAGGGACTCCTACGAGCAGTACTTC	CSARDSYEQYF
TRBV6-6	TRBJ2-7	-	-	12	TGTGCCAGTCGGCCCAAGGGTTACGAGCAGTACTTC	CASRPKGYEQYF
TRBV4-3	TRBJ1-1	-	-	14	TGCGCCAGCAGCCAAGAAGCGAGGGACACTGAAGCTTTCTTT	CASSQEARDTEAFF
TRBV30	TRBJ2-3	TRBD1	-	14	TGTGCCTGGAGTAAGGGGGCGAGCACAGATACGCAGTATTTT	CAWSKGASTDTQYF
TRBV6-5	TRBJ2-7	-	-	13	TGTGCCAGCAGTTACTCGGGGGTATACGAGCAGTACTTC	CASSYSGVYEQYF
TRBV19	TRBJ1-2	TRBD1	-	13	TGTGCCAGTAGCCAGGACAGGGGGCAGGGCTACACCTTC	CASSQDRGQGYTF
TRBV11-3	TRBJ2-7	-	-	13	TGTGCCAGCAGCTTTCACAGACTCTACGAGCAGTACTTC	CASSFHRLYEQYF
TRBV5-1	TRBJ2-5	-	-	13	TGCGCCAGCAGCTTGATCGGAAAAGAGACCCAGTACTTC	CASSLIGKETQYF
TRBV10-2	TRBJ1-2	TRBD1	-	18	TGCGCCAGCGCCCCAAGACCGGGACAGGGGAGCGGTAACTATGGCTACACCTTC	CASAPRPGQGSGNYGYTF
TRBV6-6	TRBJ2-7	-	-	13	TGTGCCAGCAGCCGACAGAAATCCTACGAGCAGTACTTC	CASSRQKSYEQYF